Reported below is one TCR beta chain. Its antigen is still unknown. The data were obtained in a study of PD-1 blockade in classical Hodgkin lymphoma. Relapse was seen in all patients after autologous stem cell transplantation, and brentuximab vedotin exposure was variable. Best responses included complete response and partial response; otherwise, the best response was progressive disease. Sequencing used immunoSEQ multiplex PCR; TCRdb keeps in-frame clones, though not all of them. The repertoire holds 20,000 to 25,000 clones, with more than 80% as singletons. Whole-study results and caveats: Any patient who commenced nivolumab under 1 year after ASCT was excluded. With CD4+ cells, TCR diversity rose significantly by C4D1, but not with CD8+ cells. Prior therapy or disease activity may underlie the repertoire differences, whose causes remain undefined.

The CDR3 has 15 residues. Trimming removed 5 bases from V and 0 bases from J, with 10 bases in between. Germline lookup yields CDR1 SGHTA and CDR2 FQGNSA. The chain recombines TRBV7-2 with TRBJ1-4; unclear D gene. The sample here was peripheral blood mononuclear cells (PBMCs), taken before the second cycle of nivolumab. The sequence derives from a human donor with classical Hodgkin lymphoma. The CDR3 bases are TGTGCCAGCAGCCCCCAATTTGCAACTAATGAAAAACTGTTTTTT. Its protein product is CASSPQFATNEKLFF.